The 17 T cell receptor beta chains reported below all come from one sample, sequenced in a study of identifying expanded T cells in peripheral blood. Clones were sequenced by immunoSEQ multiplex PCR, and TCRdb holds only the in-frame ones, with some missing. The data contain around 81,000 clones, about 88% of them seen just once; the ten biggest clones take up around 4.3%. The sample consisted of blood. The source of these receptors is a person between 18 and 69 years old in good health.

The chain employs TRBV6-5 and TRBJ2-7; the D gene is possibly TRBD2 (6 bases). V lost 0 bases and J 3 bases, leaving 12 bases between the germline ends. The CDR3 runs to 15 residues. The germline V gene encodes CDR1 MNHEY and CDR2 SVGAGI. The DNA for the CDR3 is TGTGCCAGCAGTTACTCGAACGCGGGATACTACGAGCAGTACTTC. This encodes CASSYSNAGYYEQYF.

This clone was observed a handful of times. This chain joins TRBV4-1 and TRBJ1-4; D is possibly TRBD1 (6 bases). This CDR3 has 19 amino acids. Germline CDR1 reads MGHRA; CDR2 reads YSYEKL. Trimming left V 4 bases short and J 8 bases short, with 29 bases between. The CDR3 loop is CASSPRGGGGEHMGEKLFF. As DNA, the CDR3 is TGCGCCAGCAGCCCCCGTGGTGGAGGGGGAGAGCACATGGGAGAAAAACTGTTTTTT.

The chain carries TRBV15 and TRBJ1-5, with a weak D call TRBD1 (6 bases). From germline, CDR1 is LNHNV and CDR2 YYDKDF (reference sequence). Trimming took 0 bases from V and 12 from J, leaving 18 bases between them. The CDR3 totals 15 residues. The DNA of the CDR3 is TGTGCCACCAGCAGAGATTTTGGTGGGGGCCGGGTCCAGCATTTT. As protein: CATSRDFGGGRVQHF.

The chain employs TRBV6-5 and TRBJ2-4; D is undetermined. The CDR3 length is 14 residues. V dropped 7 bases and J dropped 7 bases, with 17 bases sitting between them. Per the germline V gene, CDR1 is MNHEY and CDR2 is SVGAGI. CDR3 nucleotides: TGTGCCAGCAAGACCTCCGTCTGGCCCAACATTCAGTACTTC. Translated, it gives CASKTSVWPNIQYF.

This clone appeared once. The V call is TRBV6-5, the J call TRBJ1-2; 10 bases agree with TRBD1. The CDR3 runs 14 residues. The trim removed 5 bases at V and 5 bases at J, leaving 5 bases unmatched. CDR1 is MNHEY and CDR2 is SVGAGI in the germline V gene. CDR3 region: CASSLRQGAYGYTF. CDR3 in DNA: TGTGCCAGCAGTCTACGACAGGGGGCATATGGCTACACCTTC.

CDR3 DNA: TGTGCCTGGACGACAGGGGCGAACACTGAAGCTTTCTTT. The encoded protein is CAWTTGANTEAFF. The V gene is TRBV30, the J gene TRBJ1-1, with 8 bases lining up with TRBD1. Trimming cost V 4 bases and J 1 base; bases outside gene matches: 2. The germline V gene encodes CDR1 GTSNPN and CDR2 SVGIG (reference sequence). CDR3 length: 13 amino acids.

The CDR3 DNA is TGTGCCAGCAGCTTAGCTGGGACAGGGGTTTGGAACGAGCAGTACTTC. It is translated as CASSLAGTGVWNEQYF. The chain couples TRBV7-9 to TRBJ2-7; 10 bases align to TRBD1. The CDR3 is made up of 16 amino acids. From germline, CDR1 is SEHNR and CDR2 FQNEAQ (reference sequence). V was clipped by 0 bases and J by 5 bases; unmatched bases: 7. The whole variable domain, remainder taken from reference TRBV7-9 and TRBJ2-7, is DTGVSQNPRHKITKRGQNVTFRCDPISEHNRLYWYRQTLGQGPEFLTYFQNEAQLEKSRLLSDRFSAERPKGSFSTLEIQRTEQGDSAMYLCASSLAGTGVWNEQYFGPGTRLTVT.

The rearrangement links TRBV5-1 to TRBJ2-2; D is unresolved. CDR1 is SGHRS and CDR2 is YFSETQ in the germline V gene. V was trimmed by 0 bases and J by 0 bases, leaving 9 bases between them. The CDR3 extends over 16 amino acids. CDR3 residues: CASSLAGHTNTGELFF. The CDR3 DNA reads TGCGCCAGCAGCTTGGCCGGTCATACGAACACCGGGGAGCTGTTTTTT.

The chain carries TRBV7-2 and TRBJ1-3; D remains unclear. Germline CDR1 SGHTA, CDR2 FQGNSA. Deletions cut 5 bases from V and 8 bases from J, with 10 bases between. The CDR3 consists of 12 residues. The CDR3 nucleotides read TGTGCCAGCAGCCTAGGTGAAGACACCATATATTTT. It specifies CASSLGEDTIYF. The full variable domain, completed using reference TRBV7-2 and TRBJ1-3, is GAGVSQSPSNKVTEKGKDVELRCDPISGHTALYWYRQSLGQGLEFLIYFQGNSAPDKSGLPSDRFSAERTGGSVSTLTIQRTQQEDSAVYLCASSLGEDTIYFGEGSWLTVV.

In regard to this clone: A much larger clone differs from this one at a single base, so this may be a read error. CDR3 sequence reads: CASSLTGNTIYF. The CDR3 nucleotides read TGTGCCAGCAGCTTAACCGGAAACACCATATATTTT. This chain connects TRBV7-2 to TRBJ1-3, with unresolved D. The V end lost 2 bases, the J end lost 4 bases, and 3 bases lay between the germline ends. Germline V gene lookup returns CDR1 SGHTA and CDR2 FQGNSA. The CDR3 has 12 residues. The full variable domain, completed using reference TRBV7-2 and TRBJ1-3, is GAGVSQSPSNKVTEKGKDVELRCDPISGHTALYWYRQSLGQGLEFLIYFQGNSAPDKSGLPSDRFSAERTGGSVSTLTIQRTQQEDSAVYLCASSLTGNTIYFGEGSWLTVV.

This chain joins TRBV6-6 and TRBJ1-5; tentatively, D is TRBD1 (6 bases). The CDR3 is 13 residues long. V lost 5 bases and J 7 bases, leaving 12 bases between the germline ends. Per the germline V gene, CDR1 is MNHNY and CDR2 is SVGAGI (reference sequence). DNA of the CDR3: TGTGCCAGCAGTCGACGTGGGGGCCAGCCCCAGCATTTT. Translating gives CASSRRGGQPQHF.

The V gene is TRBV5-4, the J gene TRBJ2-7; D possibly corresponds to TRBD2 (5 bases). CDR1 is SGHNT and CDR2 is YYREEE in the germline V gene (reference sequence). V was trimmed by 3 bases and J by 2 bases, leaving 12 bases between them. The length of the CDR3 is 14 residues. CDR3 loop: CASSYEDGTYEQYF. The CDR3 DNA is TGTGCCAGCAGCTATGAGGACGGGACCTACGAGCAGTACTTC.

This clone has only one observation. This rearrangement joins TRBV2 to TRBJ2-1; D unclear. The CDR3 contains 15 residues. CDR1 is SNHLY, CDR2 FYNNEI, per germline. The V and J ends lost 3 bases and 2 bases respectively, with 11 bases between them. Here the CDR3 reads CASSEGRRTYNEQFF. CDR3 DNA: TGTGCCAGCAGTGAGGGCAGACGGACCTACAATGAGCAGTTCTTC. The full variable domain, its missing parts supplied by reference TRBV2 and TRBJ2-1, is EPEVTQTPSHQVTQMGQEVILRCVPISNHLYFYWYRQILGQKVEFLVSFYNNEISEKSEIFDDQFSVERPDGSNFTLKIRSTKLEDSAMYFCASSEGRRTYNEQFFGPGTRLTVL.

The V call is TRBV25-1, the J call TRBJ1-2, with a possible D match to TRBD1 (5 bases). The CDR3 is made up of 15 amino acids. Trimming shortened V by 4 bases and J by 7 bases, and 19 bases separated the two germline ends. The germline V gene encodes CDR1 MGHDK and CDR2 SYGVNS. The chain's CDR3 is CASSGGRVLLGGYTF. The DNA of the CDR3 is TGTGCCAGCAGTGGGGGCAGGGTGTTGTTAGGTGGCTACACCTTC.

The DNA of the CDR3 is TGCGCCAGCAGCCAAGTAGGCAGCTCTAATGAAAAACTGTTTTTT. Residues: CASSQVGSSNEKLFF. V usage is TRBV4-3 and J usage is TRBJ1-4; D is ambiguous. Trimming shortened V by 1 base and J by 3 bases, and 9 bases separated the two germline ends. The CDR3 is 15 amino acids. Germline lookup yields CDR1 LGHNA and CDR2 YSLEER.

The DNA of the CDR3 is TGTGCCAGTAGCATACCGACAGGGAAAATGAACTATGGCTACACCTTC. This gives the protein CASSIPTGKMNYGYTF. The rearrangement links TRBV19 to TRBJ1-2, with 7 bases matching TRBD1. The CDR3 is made up of 16 amino acids. Germline assignment: CDR1 LNHDA and CDR2 SQIVND (reference sequence). The J segment lost 2 bases and the V segment lost 6 bases, leaving 12 bases of the junction unmatched.

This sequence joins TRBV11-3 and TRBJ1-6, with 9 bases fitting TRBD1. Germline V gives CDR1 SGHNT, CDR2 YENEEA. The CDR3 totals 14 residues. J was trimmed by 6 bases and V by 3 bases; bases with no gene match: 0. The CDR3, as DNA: TGTGCCAGCAGCTTGGGACAGGGTAATTCACCCCTCCACTTT. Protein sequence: CASSLGQGNSPLHF.